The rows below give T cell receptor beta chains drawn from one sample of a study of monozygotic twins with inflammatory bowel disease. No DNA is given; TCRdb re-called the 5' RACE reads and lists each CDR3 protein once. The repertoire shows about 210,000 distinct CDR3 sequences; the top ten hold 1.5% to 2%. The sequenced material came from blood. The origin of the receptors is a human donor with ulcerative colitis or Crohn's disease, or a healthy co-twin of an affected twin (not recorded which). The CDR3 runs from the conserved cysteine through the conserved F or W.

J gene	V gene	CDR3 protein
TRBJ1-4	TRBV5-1	CASSWAEANEKLFF
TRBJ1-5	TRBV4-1	CASSPTVAEGINQPQHF
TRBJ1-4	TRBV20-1	CSARGAQGALNEKLFF
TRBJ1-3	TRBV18	CASSSLARFGNTIYF
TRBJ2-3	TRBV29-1	CSDKTRADTQYF
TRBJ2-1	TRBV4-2	CASSQVGHNNEQFF
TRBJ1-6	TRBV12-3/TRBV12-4	CASSRKGSPLHF
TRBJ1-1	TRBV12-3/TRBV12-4	CASSPGWGGAEAFF
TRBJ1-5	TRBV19	CASGQGTYQPQHF
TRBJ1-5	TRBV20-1	CSATGTAYQPQHF
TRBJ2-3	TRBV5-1	CASSLTRPSTDTQYF
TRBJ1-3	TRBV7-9	CASSRSRDTIYF
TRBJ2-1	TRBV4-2	CASSQDRAGALNEQFF
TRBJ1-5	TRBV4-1	CASSQDRGYQPQHF
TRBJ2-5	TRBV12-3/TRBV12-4	CASTYQETQYF
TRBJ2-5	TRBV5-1	CASSFQGGQETQYF
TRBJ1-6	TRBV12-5	CASAPQGGHSPLHF
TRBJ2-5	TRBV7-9	CASSHSLRTGDQETQYF
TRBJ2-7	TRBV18	CASSYRDSPYEQYF
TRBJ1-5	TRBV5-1	CASSQTPSNQPQHF
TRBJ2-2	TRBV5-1	CASSVGQGVTGELFF
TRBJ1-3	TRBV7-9	CASSSDRGSRSGNTIYF
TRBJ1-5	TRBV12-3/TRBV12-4	CASSLGDRLSNQPQHF
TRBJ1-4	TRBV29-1	CSAVGEIREKLFF